The next 22 T cell receptor beta chains were all read from a single sample in a study of CD8 T cells in Susac syndrome. An input of about 0.45 to 1 ug of RNA was subjected to reverse transcription using random hexamers. TCRdb processed the immunoSEQ multiplex PCR reads anew with MiXCR; each CDR3 protein has one entry. The top ten hold approximately 0.098% of the sample, which has approximately 190,000 distinct CDR3 sequences, approximately 95% seen once. Sequencing was done on a sample of CD4+ T cells from PBMCs. All receptors come from a human donor with Susac syndrome.

This chain joins TRBV19 and TRBJ1-2; the D is unclear. Trimming cost V 3 bases and J 3 bases, with 11 bases left between them. This CDR3 is 14 amino acids long. The germline gives CDR1 LNHDA, CDR2 SQIVND (reference sequence). The CDR3 loop is CASSILTQDYGYTF. The CDR3 DNA reads TGTGCCAGTAGTATTCTTACCCAGGACTATGGCTACACCTTC.

The chain uses TRBV4-1 and TRBJ1-3; unclear D gene. The germline CDR1 and CDR2 sequences are MGHRA and YSYEKL. The CDR3 has 14 residues. The V gene lost 0 bases and the J gene lost 14 bases, with 17 bases spanning the gap. This chain's CDR3 is CASSQERAGRLLYF. The CDR3 DNA follows: TGCGCCAGCAGCCAAGAGCGAGCCGGCAGGTTACTATATTTT.

This clonotype has just one count. The chain recombines TRBV29-1 with TRBJ2-7; 16 nucleotides line up with TRBD2. The trim removed 6 bases at V and 6 bases at J, leaving 14 bases unmatched. Germline lookup yields CDR1 SQVTM and CDR2 ANQGSEA. The CDR3 spans 17 residues. This CDR3 reads CSVGPGLAGGAHLEQYF. The CDR3 DNA reads TGCAGCGTGGGGCCGGGACTAGCGGGGGGGGCACACCTCGAGCAGTACTTC.

V and J are TRBV28 and TRBJ1-5; D is unclear. CDR1 MDHEN and CDR2 SYDVKM come from the germline V gene. This CDR3 comprises 14 residues. The V and J ends lost 1 base and 4 bases respectively, with 8 bases between them. In DNA form, the CDR3 reads TGTGCCAGCAGTTTATCCATAGGGAATCAGCCCCAGCATTTT. Its protein product is CASSLSIGNQPQHF.

This clonotype was seen once. The chain employs TRBV4-3 and TRBJ2-1, with 13 bases matching TRBD2. Germline CDR1 reads LGHNA; CDR2 reads YSLEER. V lost 4 bases to trimming and J lost 13 bases; unmatched junction nucleotides: 4. This CDR3 is built from 13 residues. CDR3 residues: CASSRGLAGAQFF. DNA for the CDR3: TGCGCCAGCAGCCGAGGACTAGCGGGGGCTCAGTTCTTC.

This clonotype was seen only once. The chain employs TRBV5-1 and TRBJ2-1, with D perhaps matching TRBD2 (5 bases). V was cut by 7 bases and J by 6 bases, with 20 bases left in between. Germline CDR1 and CDR2: SGHRS and YFSETQ. The CDR3 extends over 15 amino acids. The CDR3 protein is CASSALAGSGNEQFF. DNA of the CDR3: TGCGCCAGCTCTGCCTTGGCGGGTTCTGGCAATGAGCAGTTCTTC.

This sequence joins TRBV7-9 and TRBJ2-7; the match to TRBD2 covers 11 bases. Germline lookup yields CDR1 SEHNR and CDR2 FQNEAQ (reference sequence). V lost 6 bases and J lost 6; bases outside the gene matches: 10. The CDR3 is 15 residues long. CDR3 in DNA: TGTGCCAGCAGTTCCCCGGGACTAGCGGTTTCCGAGCAGTACTTC. Its protein is CASSSPGLAVSEQYF.

The chain joins TRBV7-2 to TRBJ1-5, with D possibly being TRBD1 (6 bases). V lost 6 bases and J lost 3, with 12 bases in between. There are 14 residues in the CDR3. CDR1 is SGHTA, CDR2 FQGNSA, per germline. CDR3 in DNA: TGTGCCAGCAGTTCCCGACAGGCCAATCAGCCCCAGCATTTT. Translation: CASSSRQANQPQHF.

This clonotype is a singleton in its sample. V is TRBV6-6 and J is TRBJ2-5; TRBD2 agrees at 9 bases. The trim removed 7 bases at V and 6 bases at J, leaving 15 bases unmatched. CDR1 MNHNY and CDR2 SVGAGI come from the germline V gene (reference sequence). This CDR3 is 16 amino acids long. CDR3: CASTQASSGEVKTQYF. CDR3 coding DNA: TGTGCCAGCACCCAAGCGTCTAGCGGGGAGGTGAAGACCCAGTACTTC.

The V call is TRBV10-2, the J call TRBJ2-2, with D unresolved. The germline V gene has CDR1 WSHSY and CDR2 SAAADI. The CDR3 is made up of 11 amino acids. V was cut by 9 bases and J by 7 bases, with 9 bases left in between. In DNA form, the CDR3 reads TGCGCCAGTAGCTGGGTCGGGGAGCTGTTTTTT. This sequence encodes CASSWVGELFF.

The chain couples TRBV20-1 to TRBJ2-6; no clear D gene. The germline V gene encodes CDR1 DFQATT and CDR2 SNEGSKA (reference sequence). V lost 6 bases to trimming and J lost 4 bases, with 10 bases between them. The CDR3 contains 13 residues. The CDR3 is CSAPGDGANVLTF. The CDR3 DNA reads TGCAGTGCGCCAGGCGACGGGGCCAACGTCCTGACTTTC.

This chain connects TRBV3-1 to TRBJ1-5, with D hard to call. There are 15 residues in the CDR3. V was pared by 4 bases and J by 6 bases, with 16 bases between. CDR1 is LGHDT, CDR2 YNNKEL, per germline (reference sequence). The DNA for the CDR3 is TGTGCCAGCAGCCCCGGGTGGGTAAGGCCTCAGCCCCAGCATTTT. This gives the protein CASSPGWVRPQPQHF.

This clonotype was seen just once. CDR3 sequence: CSVAGQGNYGYTF. DNA for the CDR3: TGCAGCGTTGCGGGACAGGGAAACTATGGCTACACCTTC. The chain uses TRBV29-1 and TRBJ1-2; TRBD1 matches at 9 bases. Losses at the gene ends were 4 bases for V and 2 bases for J; bases not matched to a gene: 2. The CDR3 is 13 residues long. Germline loops: CDR1 SQVTM, CDR2 ANQGSEA.

The gene calls are TRBV4-1 and TRBJ1-2, with 9 nucleotides matching TRBD1. The CDR3 has 16 amino acids. In germline, CDR1 is MGHRA, CDR2 YSYEKL. With V trimmed by 1 base and J by 5 bases, 8 bases remained unmatched. The CDR3 region has the DNA TGCGCCAGCAGCCAAGCCGACAGGGGGAGTTGGTATGGCTACACCTTC. This codes for CASSQADRGSWYGYTF.

J is TRBJ1-3 and V is TRBV9, with 7 bases lining up with TRBD1. Germline V CDR1 and CDR2: SGDLS, YYNGEE. The junction had 5 bases not matched to a gene; V was cut back by 4 bases and J by 4 bases. This CDR3 has 14 amino acids. CDR3 DNA sequence: TGTGCCAGCAGCCCCGGGACAGCCGGAAACACCATATATTTT. Amino acids: CASSPGTAGNTIYF.

The gene calls are TRBV30 and TRBJ1-2, with D unclear. Germline V CDR1 and CDR2: GTSNPN, SVGIG (reference sequence). Trimming cost V 4 bases and J 6 bases, with 15 bases left between them. The CDR3 length is 13 residues. CDR3 nucleotide sequence: TGTGCCTGGACCAGGCGAGGCTACCATGGCTACACCTTC. Residues: CAWTRRGYHGYTF. Variable domain in full (rest from reference TRBV30 and TRBJ1-2): SQTIHQWPATLVQPVGSPLSLECTVEGTSNPNLYWYRQAAGRGLQLLFYSVGIGQISSEVPQNLSASRPQDRQFILSSKKLLLSDSGFYLCAWTRRGYHGYTFGSGTRLTVV.

The chain links TRBV30 to TRBJ2-7; D gene unclear. CDR1 is GTSNPN, CDR2 SVGIG, per germline (reference sequence). This CDR3 has 12 amino acids. V lost 2 bases to trimming and J lost 6 bases, with 11 bases between them. CDR3 DNA sequence: TGTGCCTGGAGTCCCAACGGGCGCGAGCAGTACTTC. It encodes CAWSPNGREQYF.

The gene calls are TRBV18 and TRBJ1-2; weak D call: TRBD1 (5 bases). Trimming removed 3 bases at V and 1 base at J, with 9 bases between. Germline V gives CDR1 KGHSH, CDR2 LQKENI. The CDR3 spans 14 residues. The CDR3 DNA reads as TGTGCCAGCTCACCGCTCGGGGGTAACTATGGCTACACCTTC. It translates to CASSPLGGNYGYTF.

The chain is built from TRBV11-2 and TRBJ2-5; tentatively, D is TRBD1 or TRBD2 (5 bases each). The CDR3 sequence is 14 residues long. The V end was cut by 5 bases, the J end by 5 bases, with 15 bases between. CDR1 and CDR2 (germline): SGHAT, FQNNGV. The CDR3 nucleotides read TGTGCCAGCAGCCGGGAAAGGGGTTTGGAGACCCAGTACTTC. This sequence encodes CASSRERGLETQYF.

The chain employs TRBV5-4 and TRBJ2-2; D uncertain. The V and J ends lost 0 bases and 0 bases respectively, with 6 bases between them. The CDR3 spans 15 residues. The germline gives CDR1 SGHNT, CDR2 YYREEE (reference sequence). CDR3 residues: CASSLEAANTGELFF. The CDR3 DNA reads TGTGCCAGCAGCTTGGAGGCAGCGAACACCGGGGAGCTGTTTTTT.

The chain joins TRBV14 to TRBJ2-1; D remains unclear. V shed 1 base and J shed 4 bases, with 2 bases lying between them. The CDR3 is 12 amino acids. The germline gives CDR1 SGHDN, CDR2 FVKESK. The CDR3 DNA follows: TGTGCCAGCAGCCAAGCATACAATGAGCAGTTCTTC. Its translation: CASSQAYNEQFF.

The gene calls are TRBV14 and TRBJ2-2, with D perhaps matching TRBD2 (5 bases). The CDR3 is made up of 15 amino acids. The V gene lost 5 bases and the J gene lost 1 base, with 11 bases spanning the gap. CDR1 is SGHDN and CDR2 is FVKESK in the germline V gene. The CDR3 DNA is TGTGCCAGCAGCAACGGGAAGATGAACACCGGGGAGCTGTTTTTT. Its translation is CASSNGKMNTGELFF.